This T cell receptor (beta chain) was obtained from a study of blood T cell repertoires in COVID-19. The overall study: Researchers got acute and convalescent COVID-19 samples from the United States, Italy and Spain. In each case, the material was cDNA or gDNA derived from T cells, B-cell-depleted T cells, or PBMCs.

This CDR3 comprises 13 residues. Per germline, CDR1 MNHEY and CDR2 SVGAGI. V shed 6 bases and J 6 bases; nucleotides not matched to a gene: 8. In the original analysis: Amplifying reference gene primers gave estimates of nucleated cell counts. Profiling relied on immunoSEQ multiplex PCR, and the TCRdb table lists in-frame clones only, not all of them. The DNA gave D and trimming, while V, J and clone size come from that table. The table has a few hundred thousand clones, around 85% seen once; the top ten hold 5.1%. V is TRBV6-5 and J is TRBJ2-7; 7 bases fit TRBD1. The TCR originated in a man aged 45-60 years with active or convalescent COVID-19. Sequenced sample: peripheral blood. CDR3 loop: CASRPYRQGEQYF. The CDR3 region has the DNA TGTGCCAGCAGGCCATATCGACAGGGCGAGCAGTACTTC.